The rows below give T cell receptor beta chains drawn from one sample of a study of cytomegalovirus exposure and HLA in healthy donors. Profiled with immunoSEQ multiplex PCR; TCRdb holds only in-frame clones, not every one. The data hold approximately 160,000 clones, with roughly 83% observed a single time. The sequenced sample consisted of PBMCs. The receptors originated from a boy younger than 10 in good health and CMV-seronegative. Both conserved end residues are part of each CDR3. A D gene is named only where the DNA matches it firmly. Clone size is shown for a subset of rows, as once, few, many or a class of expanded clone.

cdr3_aa: CASRGQGLREQYF
cdr3_nt: TGTGCCAGTAGGGGACAGGGTCTACGAGAGCAGTACTTC
v_call: TRBV19
d_call: TRBD1
j_call: TRBJ2-7
clone_size: NA

cdr3_aa: CASSLTTMNTEAFF
cdr3_nt: TGTGCCAGCTCACTGACAACCATGAACACTGAAGCTTTCTTT
v_call: TRBV18
d_call: NA
j_call: TRBJ1-1
clone_size: NA

cdr3_aa: CASSIGTSEQYF
cdr3_nt: TGTGCCAGCAGTATAGGGACTAGCGAGCAGTACTTC
v_call: TRBV2
d_call: TRBD2
j_call: TRBJ2-7
clone_size: NA

cdr3_aa: CASSLDAGTSPPGEQFF
cdr3_nt: TGCGCCAGCAGCTTGGATGCCGGGACTAGCCCCCCGGGTGAGCAGTTCTTC
v_call: TRBV5-1
d_call: TRBD2
j_call: TRBJ2-1
clone_size: NA

cdr3_aa: CASSLGRNEQYF
cdr3_nt: TGTGCCAGCAGCTTAGGTAGAAACGAGCAGTACTTC
v_call: TRBV7-9
d_call: NA
j_call: TRBJ2-7
clone_size: NA

cdr3_aa: CASSIGLAGLSYEQYF
cdr3_nt: TGCGCCAGCAGCATTGGACTAGCGGGACTCTCCTACGAGCAGTACTTC
v_call: TRBV4-1
d_call: TRBD2
j_call: TRBJ2-7
clone_size: NA

cdr3_aa: CASSTTGKLFTEAFF
cdr3_nt: TGTGCCAGTAGTACCACAGGGAAATTGTTCACTGAAGCTTTCTTT
v_call: TRBV19
d_call: NA
j_call: TRBJ1-1
clone_size: NA

cdr3_aa: CASSLVQFMNTEAFF
cdr3_nt: TGCGCCAGCAGCTTGGTACAGTTCATGAACACTGAAGCTTTCTTT
v_call: TRBV5-1
d_call: NA
j_call: TRBJ1-1
clone_size: NA

cdr3_aa: CASSLDPTGVRDTEAFF
cdr3_nt: TGTGCCAGCAGCTTGGATCCTACAGGGGTTAGGGACACTGAAGCTTTCTTT
v_call: TRBV5-4
d_call: TRBD1
j_call: TRBJ1-1
clone_size: NA

cdr3_aa: CASSLQISNQPQHF
cdr3_nt: TGTGCCAGCAGTTTACAGATTAGCAATCAGCCCCAGCATTTT
v_call: TRBV28
d_call: NA
j_call: TRBJ1-5
clone_size: NA

cdr3_aa: CASSGSSGAYEQYF
cdr3_nt: TGCGCCAGCAGTGGTAGTAGCGGAGCCTACGAGCAGTACTTC
v_call: TRBV10-2
d_call: NA
j_call: TRBJ2-7
clone_size: once

cdr3_aa: CASSQDGQGMVRDEKLFF
cdr3_nt: TGTGCCAGCAGCCAGGATGGACAGGGGATGGTTCGCGATGAAAAACTGTTTTTT
v_call: TRBV4-2
d_call: TRBD1
j_call: TRBJ1-4
clone_size: NA

cdr3_aa: CASKTGKNEQYF
cdr3_nt: TGTGCCAGTAAGACAGGGAAGAACGAGCAGTACTTC
v_call: TRBV28
d_call: TRBD1
j_call: TRBJ2-7
clone_size: NA

cdr3_aa: CATSSGMRETQYF
cdr3_nt: TGTGCCACTAGCTCAGGGATGAGAGAGACCCAGTACTTC
v_call: TRBV19
d_call: NA
j_call: TRBJ2-5
clone_size: NA

cdr3_aa: CSVELEQTAYEQYF
cdr3_nt: TGCAGCGTTGAGTTGGAGCAAACGGCCTACGAGCAGTACTTC
v_call: TRBV29-1
d_call: NA
j_call: TRBJ2-7
clone_size: NA

cdr3_aa: CASSPIAGGEAAYGYTF
cdr3_nt: TGTGCCAGCAGCCCAATCGCAGGCGGGGAAGCGGCGTATGGCTACACCTTC
v_call: TRBV11-2
d_call: NA
j_call: TRBJ1-2
clone_size: NA

cdr3_aa: CASSLLGDTEAFF
cdr3_nt: TGTGCCAGCAGCTTATTAGGGGACACTGAAGCTTTCTTT
v_call: TRBV11-3
d_call: NA
j_call: TRBJ1-1
clone_size: NA

cdr3_aa: CASSESGLASWWQFF
cdr3_nt: TGCGCCAGCAGTGAGTCGGGACTAGCGTCTTGGTGGCAGTTCTTC
v_call: TRBV10-2
d_call: TRBD2
j_call: TRBJ2-1
clone_size: few

cdr3_aa: CANPGTDNQPQHF
cdr3_nt: TGTGCCAACCCCGGGACAGATAATCAGCCCCAGCATTTT
v_call: TRBV21-1
d_call: NA
j_call: TRBJ1-5
clone_size: NA

cdr3_aa: CASSVRSQGTNEQFF
cdr3_nt: TGTGCCAGCAGCGTCCGGTCCCAGGGGACCAATGAGCAGTTCTTC
v_call: TRBV14
d_call: NA
j_call: TRBJ2-1
clone_size: NA

cdr3_aa: CASSEAEKVEQYF
cdr3_nt: TGTGCCAGCAGTGAAGCGGAGAAGGTCGAGCAGTACTTC
v_call: TRBV2
d_call: NA
j_call: TRBJ2-7
clone_size: NA

cdr3_aa: CASSLGRQETQYF
cdr3_nt: TGTGCCAGCAGCTTAGGCAGACAAGAGACCCAGTACTTC
v_call: TRBV7-2
d_call: NA
j_call: TRBJ2-5
clone_size: NA

cdr3_aa: CASSGPQEAFF
cdr3_nt: TGTGCCAGCAGTGGGCCCCAGGAAGCTTTCTTT
v_call: TRBV2
d_call: NA
j_call: TRBJ1-1
clone_size: NA

cdr3_aa: CASKRGSSYNEQFF
cdr3_nt: TGTGCCAGCAAGCGGGGTTCATCCTACAATGAGCAGTTCTTC
v_call: TRBV2
d_call: TRBD2
j_call: TRBJ2-1
clone_size: once

cdr3_aa: CASSLNNNPYEQYF
cdr3_nt: TGTGCCAGCAGTTTAAACAACAATCCCTACGAGCAGTACTTC
v_call: TRBV27
d_call: NA
j_call: TRBJ2-7
clone_size: NA

cdr3_aa: CASSPGQDQETQYF
cdr3_nt: TGCGCCAGCAGCCCGGGACAGGACCAAGAGACCCAGTACTTC
v_call: TRBV5-1
d_call: TRBD1
j_call: TRBJ2-5
clone_size: NA

cdr3_aa: CASSQVSPGVSYEQYF
cdr3_nt: TGCGCCAGCAGCCAAGTTTCACCGGGGGTTTCCTACGAGCAGTACTTC
v_call: TRBV4-1
d_call: NA
j_call: TRBJ2-7
clone_size: NA